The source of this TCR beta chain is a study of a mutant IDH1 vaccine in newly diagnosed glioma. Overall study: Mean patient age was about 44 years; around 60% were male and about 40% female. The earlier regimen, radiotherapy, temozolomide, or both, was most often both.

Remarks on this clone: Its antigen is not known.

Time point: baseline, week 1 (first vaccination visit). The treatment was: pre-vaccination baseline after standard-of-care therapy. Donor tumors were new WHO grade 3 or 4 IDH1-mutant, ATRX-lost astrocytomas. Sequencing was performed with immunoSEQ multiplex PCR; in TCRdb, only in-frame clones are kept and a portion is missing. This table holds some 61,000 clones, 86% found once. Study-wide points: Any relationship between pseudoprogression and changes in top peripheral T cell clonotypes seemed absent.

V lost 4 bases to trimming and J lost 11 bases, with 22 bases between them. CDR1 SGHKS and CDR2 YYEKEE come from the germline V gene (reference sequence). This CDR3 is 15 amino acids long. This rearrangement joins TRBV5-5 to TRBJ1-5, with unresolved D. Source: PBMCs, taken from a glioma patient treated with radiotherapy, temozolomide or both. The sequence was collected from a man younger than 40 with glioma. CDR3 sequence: CASSLEGLNRVAQHF. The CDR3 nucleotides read TGTGCCAGCAGCCTGGAGGGTCTAAACCGGGTGGCCCAGCATTTT.